These 29 T cell receptor beta chains were all obtained from the same sample, sequenced in a study of shared clonotypes between healthy human individuals. Some clones are missing from TCRdb's copy, which holds only in-frame ones; the method was immunoSEQ multiplex PCR. Of over 2 million clones listed, about 90% are singletons. Specimen: naive CD4+ T cells from PBMCs. As for subset: CD45RA+ positively selected. The receptors were sampled from a man younger than 35 in good health. Some clones in this sample may be carry-over from other donors' samples.

The V gene is TRBV5-1, the J gene TRBJ2-2; no reliable D call. This CDR3 has 14 amino acids. The V gene's germline CDR1 is SGHRS and CDR2 YFSETQ. The ends were cut back, 8 bases at V and 0 bases at J, with 11 bases in the middle. This CDR3 reads CASNILANTGELFF. Written as DNA, the CDR3 is TGCGCCAGTAACATCCTCGCGAACACCGGGGAGCTGTTTTTT.

The V and J genes are TRBV19 and TRBJ1-3; 7 bases agree with TRBD1. Unmatched junction bases numbered 7, after V lost 6 bases and J lost 2 bases. The CDR3 extends over 15 amino acids. The germline V gene has CDR1 LNHDA and CDR2 SQIVND (reference sequence). In nucleotides, the CDR3 is TGTGCCAGTAGCCCGACAGGGAGAGCTGGAAACACCATATATTTT. Translated, it gives CASSPTGRAGNTIYF.

The genes are TRBV25-1 and TRBJ1-1; weak D call: TRBD1 (6 bases). This CDR3 is built from 12 residues. Germline V gives CDR1 MGHDK, CDR2 SYGVNS. V was shortened by 4 bases and J by 11 bases, with 14 bases between the two germline ends. This CDR3 reads CASSGPTGSAFF. CDR3 in DNA: TGTGCCAGCAGTGGTCCGACAGGAAGCGCTTTCTTT.

The chain uses TRBV5-6 and TRBJ2-7; the D gene is possibly TRBD1 (5 bases). Trimming pared 0 bases from V and 6 bases from J, leaving 10 bases between. The germline gives CDR1 SGHDT, CDR2 YYEEEE. CDR3 length: 13 residues. The CDR3 reads CASSLVSGPEQYF. CDR3 nucleotides: TGTGCCAGCAGCTTGGTCTCAGGGCCCGAGCAGTACTTC.

The chain combines TRBV4-2 with TRBJ2-1, with a weak D call TRBD2 (5 bases). Germline values: CDR1 LGHNA, CDR2 YNFKEQ. V was cut by 1 base and J by 0 bases, with 7 bases left in between. The CDR3 runs to 15 residues. The CDR3 sequence is CASSQGTYSYNEQFF. Here the CDR3 DNA reads TGTGCCAGCAGCCAAGGGACTTACTCCTACAATGAGCAGTTCTTC.

The chain recombines TRBV5-1 with TRBJ2-1; 9 bases are a match to TRBD2. Germline CDR1 SGHRS, CDR2 YFSETQ. This CDR3 has 16 residues. Trimming took 0 bases from V and 5 from J; bases not matched to a gene: 6. The CDR3 spells CASSLDPSGIHNEQFF. As DNA, the CDR3 is TGCGCCAGCAGCTTGGATCCTAGCGGGATTCACAATGAGCAGTTCTTC.

The chain combines TRBV19 with TRBJ1-1, with D uncertain. The CDR3 is 14 residues long. CDR1 is LNHDA and CDR2 is SQIVND in the germline V gene (reference sequence). V shed 1 base and J shed 4 bases, with 10 bases lying between them. CDR3 protein: CASSIVAGGTEAFF. The DNA of the CDR3 is TGTGCCAGTAGTATAGTGGCGGGCGGCACTGAAGCTTTCTTT.

The chain has TRBV7-3 and TRBJ2-2, with 8 bases fitting TRBD2. This CDR3 spans 15 amino acids. Germline V gene data show CDR1 as SGHTA and CDR2 as FQGTGA. Germline trimming cut 4 bases from V and 0 bases from J; bases unmatched to any gene: 1. The CDR3 DNA reads as TGTGCCAGCAGCTGGGGACTAGCGAACACCGGGGAGCTGTTTTTT. This sequence encodes CASSWGLANTGELFF.

V gene TRBV29-1 combines with J gene TRBJ2-3; weak D call: TRBD1 (6 bases). Trimming took 5 bases from V and 2 from J, leaving 14 bases between them. Per germline, CDR1 SQVTM and CDR2 ANQGSEA. There are 14 residues in the CDR3. CDR3 sequence: CSVRGAGDTDTQYF. The CDR3 DNA reads as TGCAGCGTTCGAGGGGCAGGGGACACAGATACGCAGTATTTT.

The chain uses TRBV15 and TRBJ2-3, with 7 positions matching TRBD1. V shed 0 bases, J shed 5 bases, and the junction held 5 bases outside the gene matches. CDR1 and CDR2 from the germline V gene are LNHNV and YYDKDF (reference sequence). CDR3 size: 15 residues. CDR3 amino acids: CATSRDSRGQDTQYF. The CDR3 coding sequence is TGTGCCACCAGCAGAGATTCTAGGGGGCAAGATACGCAGTATTTT.

The chain recombines TRBV7-6 with TRBJ2-1; 13 nucleotides match TRBD2. V lost 5 bases to trimming and J lost 8 bases; unmatched junction nucleotides: 15. CDR1 SGHVS and CDR2 FNYEAQ come from the germline V gene. This CDR3 comprises 18 residues. CDR3 bases: TGTGCCAGCAGCCCATCCGGGACTAGCGGGAAAAACCCACATGAGCAGTTCTTC. It codes for CASSPSGTSGKNPHEQFF.

The chain uses TRBV28 and TRBJ2-7; TRBD1 aligns across 11 bases. J was trimmed by 2 bases and V by 6 bases; bases with no gene match: 9. This CDR3 contains 16 residues. In germline, CDR1 is MDHEN, CDR2 SYDVKM. This chain's CDR3 is CASSRPGQGEAYEQYF. In nucleotides, the CDR3 is TGTGCCAGCAGCCGACCGGGACAGGGGGAAGCCTACGAGCAGTACTTC.

The rearrangement uses TRBV9 and TRBJ2-5; no reliable D call. With 0 bases removed from V and 5 bases from J, the gap between germline ends came to 14 bases. This CDR3 has 15 amino acids. Germline values: CDR1 SGDLS, CDR2 YYNGEE. The chain's CDR3 is CASSVDGSTGETQYF. CDR3 DNA: TGTGCCAGCAGCGTAGATGGGTCGACGGGCGAGACCCAGTACTTC. The complete variable domain, with remaining parts taken from reference TRBV9 and TRBJ2-5, reads DSGVTQTPKHLITATGQRVTLRCSPRSGDLSVYWYQQSLDQGLQFLIQYYNGEERAKGNILERFSAQQFPDLHSELNLSSLELGDSALYFCASSVDGSTGETQYFGPGTRLLVL.

This rearrangement joins TRBV4-3 to TRBJ1-2, with D maybe TRBD1 (6 bases). Trimming stripped 1 base from V and 8 bases from J, with 23 bases between. This CDR3 region has 17 residues. Germline-derived CDR1 and CDR2 are LGHNA and YSLEER. DNA of the CDR3: TGCGCCAGCAGCCAAGCATCGGGGGCTGGGGGTAGGCTAGGCTACACCTTC. Its translation: CASSQASGAGGRLGYTF.

The chain links TRBV28 to TRBJ1-3, with 10 bases identical to TRBD1. The junction had 8 bases not matched to a gene; V was cut back by 5 bases and J by 4 bases. Looked up from germline, CDR1 is MDHEN and CDR2 is SYDVKM. The CDR3 has 16 amino acids. The CDR3 is CASSPSDRGYGNTIYF. CDR3 nucleotides: TGTGCCAGCAGTCCGTCGGACAGGGGGTACGGAAACACCATATATTTT.

A word on this clone: Other DNA sequences in the sample encode the same CDR3. The V and J genes are TRBV9 and TRBJ2-3; 8 bases are shared with TRBD1. The germline CDR1 and CDR2 sequences are SGDLS and YYNGEE. The CDR3 has 15 amino acids. V dropped 0 bases and J dropped 4; count of bases not matched to a gene: 4. The CDR3 sequence: CASSVGGQGADTQYF. CDR3 sequence (DNA): TGTGCCAGCAGCGTAGGAGGACAGGGAGCAGATACGCAGTATTTT.

To note about this clone: It is unclear where the CDR3 begins or ends on the DNA, so no DNA is shown, and the CDR3 is as TCRdb lists it. The chain couples TRBV6-1 to TRBJ1-1. The CDR3 region is 11 residues in length, termini included. Germline V gene sequence: CDR1 MNHNS, CDR2 SASEGT. CDR3 sequence: CASCFLTEAFF.

The chain's CDR3 is CASSPFGPGTGLYEQYF. For the CDR3, the DNA is TGTGCCAGCTCACCCTTTGGCCCCGGGACAGGTCTCTACGAGCAGTACTTC. The chain couples TRBV18 to TRBJ2-7; TRBD1 agrees at 8 bases. Trimming took 3 bases from V and 3 from J; bases not matched to a gene: 13. Germline lookup yields CDR1 KGHSH and CDR2 LQKENI. The CDR3 length is 17 residues.

CDR3: CASRAWTDTGNTIYF. CDR3 bases: TGTGCCAGCAGGGCTTGGACGGATACTGGAAACACCATATATTTT. The chain is built from TRBV7-2 and TRBJ1-3; unclear D gene. Trimming left V 6 bases short and J 2 bases short, with 14 bases between. CDR3 length: 15 residues. Germline lookup yields CDR1 SGHTA and CDR2 FQGNSA.

This chain connects TRBV18 to TRBJ2-7; 12 nucleotides line up with TRBD2. CDR3 size: 17 residues. Germline V lookup: CDR1 KGHSH, CDR2 LQKENI. Trimming took 4 bases from V and 3 from J; bases not matched to a gene: 10. The DNA of the CDR3 is TGTGCCAGCTCACGAGGGTTACTAGCGGGAGGTCTCTACGAGCAGTACTTC. It is translated as CASSRGLLAGGLYEQYF.

The rearrangement uses TRBV6-1 and TRBJ2-2, with TRBD2 identical over 9 bases. Germline V CDR1 and CDR2: MNHNS, SASEGT. This CDR3 comprises 15 residues. J gave up 6 bases and V 6 bases, and 8 bases lay outside the gene matches. Here the CDR3 DNA reads TGTGCCAGCAGCCCAAGGGGACTAGCTCCCGGGGAGCTGTTTTTT. This sequence encodes CASSPRGLAPGELFF.

The chain recombines TRBV18 with TRBJ2-3; D unclear. In germline, CDR1 is KGHSH, CDR2 LQKENI. The V end lost 4 bases, the J end lost 1 base, and 12 bases lay between the germline ends. The CDR3 contains 15 residues. CDR3 sequence: CASSLSFVGTDTQYF. The CDR3 region has the DNA TGTGCCAGCTCACTCTCTTTTGTCGGCACAGATACGCAGTATTTT.

The gene calls are TRBV18 and TRBJ2-7; no clear D gene. This CDR3 region has 13 residues. Looked up from germline, CDR1 is KGHSH and CDR2 is LQKENI. V lost 0 bases and J lost 5, with 8 bases in between. CDR3 amino acids: CASSPPNPHEQYF. The CDR3 region has the DNA TGTGCCAGCTCACCACCTAACCCCCACGAGCAGTACTTC.

The chain recombines TRBV7-8 with TRBJ1-6; D is perhaps TRBD1 (5 bases). Germline V CDR1 and CDR2: SGHVS, FQNEAQ. V was cut by 5 bases and J by 9 bases, with 17 bases left in between. This CDR3 region has 15 residues. This chain's CDR3 is CASSPGGTRVSPLHF. The CDR3 bases are TGTGCCAGCAGCCCGGGAGGGACCAGGGTTTCACCCCTCCACTTT.

The CDR3 DNA reads TGTGCCAGCAGCCAAGTGCCTGGACAGGGGGAGATTGACTATGGCTACACCTTC. Amino acid sequence: CASSQVPGQGEIDYGYTF. The gene calls are TRBV14 and TRBJ1-2, with TRBD1 matching 10 bases. The CDR3 has 18 amino acids. Germline V gene lookup returns CDR1 SGHDN and CDR2 FVKESK. Trimming removed 1 base from V and 3 bases from J; junction bases left unmatched: 11.

The chain carries TRBV11-2 and TRBJ1-3; D is unresolved. CDR1 is SGHAT and CDR2 is FQNNGV in the germline V gene. Trimming shortened V by 5 bases and J by 1 base, and 18 bases separated the two germline ends. This CDR3 region has 17 residues. CDR3 amino acids: CASSPPNARTSGNTIYF. The CDR3 DNA follows: TGTGCCAGCAGCCCTCCAAACGCTCGGACGTCTGGAAACACCATATATTTT. The full variable domain, with the rest looked up from reference TRBV11-2 and TRBJ1-3, is EAGVAQSPRYKIIEKRQSVAFWCNPISGHATLYWYQQILGQGPKLLIQFQNNGVVDDSQLPKDRFSAERLKGVDSTLKIQPAKLEDSAVYLCASSPPNARTSGNTIYFGEGSWLTVV.

This chain links TRBV6-5 with TRBJ1-4, with D maybe TRBD1 (6 bases). CDR3 length: 15 amino acids. CDR1 is MNHEY and CDR2 is SVGAGI in the germline V gene. V was shortened by 6 bases and J by 2 bases, with 13 bases between the two germline ends. This chain's CDR3 is CASRPRGVTNEKLFF. CDR3 DNA: TGTGCCAGCAGGCCCAGGGGCGTTACTAATGAAAAACTGTTTTTT.

This chain joins TRBV21-1 and TRBJ2-5. TRBV21-1 is a recognized pseudogene. This CDR3 has 15 residues. CDR3 DNA sequence: TGTGCCAGCAGCAAAGGACCAGAGTCGATGAAGATCCAGTACTTC. This encodes CASSKGPESMKIQYF.

This clone was recorded only once. The chain carries TRBV13 and TRBJ2-1; TRBD2 agrees at 11 bases. CDR1 is PRHDT, CDR2 FYEKMQ, per germline (reference sequence). This CDR3 spans 15 amino acids. V lost 6 bases and J lost 9; bases outside the gene matches: 10. In DNA form, the CDR3 reads TGTGCCAGCAGTCGGGTAGCGGGAGGGTACGTTGAGCAGTTCTTC. It is translated as CASSRVAGGYVEQFF.